In its sample, the clone carrying this T cell receptor (beta chain) was seen a few times. The data were obtained in a study of T-cell reconstitution after alpha-beta-depleted transplantation in children. Library preparation (for TCRbeta) was performed with unique molecular identifiers. TCRdb reprocessed the PCR reads via MiXCR and lists one record per CDR3 protein. Of 500,000 to 750,000 distinct CDR3 sequences listed, around 13% are singletons. Germline V gene lookup returns CDR1 SGHDN and CDR2 FVKESK. The CDR3 spans 16 residues. The germline V and J ends were trimmed by 3 bases and 0 bases, with 12 bases remaining between them.

This clonotype was obtained from a male patient between 5 and 17 years old who had a stem cell transplant for acute myeloid leukemia, so the T cells may come from the graft donor. This chain joins TRBV14 and TRBJ2-1, with a possible D match to TRBD2 (6 bases). The sample in question was PBMCs, mostly from graft donor cells, obtained 360 days after TCRalphabeta/CD19-depleted stem cell transplant. The CDR3 coding sequence is TGTGCCAGCAGCCATAAAGCGGGCAGCTCCTACAATGAGCAGTTCTTC. Amino acids: CASSHKAGSSYNEQFF.